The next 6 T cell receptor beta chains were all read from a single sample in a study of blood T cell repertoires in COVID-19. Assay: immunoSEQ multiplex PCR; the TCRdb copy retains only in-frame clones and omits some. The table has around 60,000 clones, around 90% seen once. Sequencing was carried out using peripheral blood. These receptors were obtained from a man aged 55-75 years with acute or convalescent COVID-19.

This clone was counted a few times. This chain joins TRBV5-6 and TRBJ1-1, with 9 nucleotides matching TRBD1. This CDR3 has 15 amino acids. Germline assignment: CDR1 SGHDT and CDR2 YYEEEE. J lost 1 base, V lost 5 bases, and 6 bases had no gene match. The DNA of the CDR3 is TGTGCCAGCAGGGGTTACAGGGGGCAGAACACTGAAGCTTTCTTT. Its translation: CASRGYRGQNTEAFF.

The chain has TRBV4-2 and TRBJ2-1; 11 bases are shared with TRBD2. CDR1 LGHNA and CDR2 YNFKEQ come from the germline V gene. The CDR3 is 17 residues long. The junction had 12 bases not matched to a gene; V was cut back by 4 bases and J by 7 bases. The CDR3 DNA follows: TGTGCCAGCAGCCTTGCCGCCGGGACTAGCGGATATAATGAGCAGTTCTTC. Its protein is CASSLAAGTSGYNEQFF.

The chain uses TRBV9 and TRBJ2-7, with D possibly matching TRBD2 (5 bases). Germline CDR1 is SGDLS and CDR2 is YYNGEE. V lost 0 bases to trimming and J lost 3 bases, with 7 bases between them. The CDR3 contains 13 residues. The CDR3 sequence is CASSVGGVYEQYF. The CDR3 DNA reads TGTGCCAGCAGCGTAGGGGGAGTCTACGAGCAGTACTTC.

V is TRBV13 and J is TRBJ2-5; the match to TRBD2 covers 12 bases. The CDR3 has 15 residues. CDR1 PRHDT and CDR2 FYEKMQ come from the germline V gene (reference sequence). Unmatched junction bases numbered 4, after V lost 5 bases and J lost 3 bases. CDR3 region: CASSRGLAGKETQYF. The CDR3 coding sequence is TGTGCCAGCAGCCGGGGACTAGCGGGTAAAGAGACCCAGTACTTC.

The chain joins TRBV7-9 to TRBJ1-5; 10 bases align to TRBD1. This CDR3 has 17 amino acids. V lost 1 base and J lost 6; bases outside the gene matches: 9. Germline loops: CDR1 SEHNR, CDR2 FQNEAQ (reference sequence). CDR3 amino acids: CASSLGIGGQGSQPQHF. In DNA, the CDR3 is TGTGCCAGCAGCTTAGGTATCGGGGGACAGGGGTCTCAGCCCCAGCATTTT.

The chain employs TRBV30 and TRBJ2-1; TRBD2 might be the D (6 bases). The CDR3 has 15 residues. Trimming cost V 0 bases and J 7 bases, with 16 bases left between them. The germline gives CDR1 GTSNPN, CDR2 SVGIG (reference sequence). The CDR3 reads CAWSVLPGEVNEQFF. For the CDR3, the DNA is TGTGCCTGGAGTGTATTGCCGGGAGAAGTTAATGAGCAGTTCTTC.